Following are 7 T cell receptor beta chains from one sample sequenced in a study of vaccination effects on CD4 cells after COVID-19. Generated by immunoSEQ multiplex PCR, the TCRdb table keeps only in-frame clones and is missing some. The sample records over 80,000 clones, under 85% being singletons. Their specific antigens are unknown. ViraFEST expansion of antigen-specific CD4+ T cells with viral peptide pools preceded sequencing. Cultured cells yielded isolated CD4+ T cells after 10 days. Two-dose BNT162b2 or mRNA-1273 vaccination was given to participants. Sample: CD4+ T cells from PBMCs cultured with HCoV-OC43 spike peptides, taken after COVID-19 vaccination. The subset: HCoV-OC43 spike overlapping peptide pool stimulation. The receptor set was obtained from a human donor who received a COVID-19 vaccine.

The chain is built from TRBV18 and TRBJ2-5; TRBD2 is a possible D gene (6 bases). CDR1 and CDR2 (germline): KGHSH, LQKENI. V lost 3 bases, J lost 3 bases, and 11 bases lay in between. The CDR3 runs 14 residues. CDR3 in DNA: TGTGCCAGCTCACCTACTGGGGGGAAAGAGACCCAGTACTTC. Its protein is CASSPTGGKETQYF.

Details on this clone: The same CDR3 is also encoded by other DNA sequences in this sample. CDR3 in DNA: TGCGCCAGCAGCTTGGTGGAGACCCAGTACTTC. It specifies CASSLVETQYF. The J gene is TRBJ2-5, the V gene TRBV5-1; D is undetermined. V lost 0 bases to trimming and J lost 5 bases, with 2 bases between them. The CDR3 contains 11 residues. CDR1 SGHRS and CDR2 YFSETQ come from the germline V gene.

This sequence joins TRBV9 and TRBJ1-2; D is possibly TRBD1 (6 bases). Trimming left V 3 bases short and J 7 bases short, with 10 bases between. This CDR3 spans 12 amino acids. The germline gives CDR1 SGDLS, CDR2 YYNGEE. The CDR3 bases are TGTGCCAGCAGCGCCGAAGGGGGTGGCTACACCTTC. Its translation: CASSAEGGGYTF. Combining the CDR3 with reference TRBV9 and TRBJ1-2 gives the whole variable domain DSGVTQTPKHLITATGQRVTLRCSPRSGDLSVYWYQQSLDQGLQFLIQYYNGEERAKGNILERFSAQQFPDLHSELNLSSLELGDSALYFCASSAEGGGYTFGSGTRLTVV.

The chain links TRBV18 to TRBJ2-7; TRBD1 aligns across 9 bases. Germline CDR1 is KGHSH and CDR2 is LQKENI. The CDR3 extends over 13 amino acids. The V gene end was trimmed by 3 bases and the J gene end by 6 bases; junction bases not matched to a gene: 3. DNA for the CDR3: TGTGCCAGCTCACCGGGACAGGGCGCCGAGCAGTACGTC. Amino acids: CASSPGQGAEQYV.

This clone occurred a few times. The V and J genes are TRBV20-1 and TRBJ2-1; D ambiguous. The CDR3 is 11 residues long. Germline CDR1 and CDR2: DFQATT and SNEGSKA (reference sequence). With 2 bases removed from V and 7 bases from J, the gap between germline ends came to 6 bases. CDR3 residues: CSARQTNEQFF. CDR3 nucleotide sequence: TGCAGTGCTAGACAGACGAATGAGCAGTTCTTC.

This chain joins TRBV28 and TRBJ1-1; TRBD1 might be the D (6 bases). This CDR3 is built from 14 residues. Trimming shortened V by 1 base and J by 10 bases, and 16 bases separated the two germline ends. Germline V gene sequence: CDR1 MDHEN, CDR2 SYDVKM. The CDR3 bases are TGTGCCAGCAGTTTATTGGGTAGATTCAGGGGAGCTTTCTTT. It specifies CASSLLGRFRGAFF. Full variable domain (outside the CDR3, taken from reference TRBV28 and TRBJ1-1): DVKVTQSSRYLVKRTGEKVFLECVQDMDHENMFWYRQDPGLGLRLIYFSYDVKMKEKGDIPEGYSVSREKKERFSLILESASTNQTSMYLCASSLLGRFRGAFFGQGTRLTVV.

The chain is built from TRBV29-1 and TRBJ1-5, with D possibly being TRBD1 (6 bases). The V gene lost 6 bases and the J gene lost 9 bases, with 18 bases spanning the gap. The germline CDR1 and CDR2 sequences are SQVTM and ANQGSEA. The CDR3 spans 13 residues. This CDR3 is CSVRAQGEGPQHF. The CDR3 DNA reads TGCAGCGTGCGGGCACAGGGAGAAGGGCCCCAGCATTTT.